This T cell receptor (beta chain) came from a study of CD8 T cells in Susac syndrome. cDNA came from about 0.5 to 1 ug RNA primed by random hexamers. An immunoSEQ multiplex PCR generated amplified TCR beta CDR3 products spanning 54 Vbeta and 13 Jbeta. TCRdb re-analysed the immunoSEQ multiplex PCR reads in MiXCR, keeping a single row per CDR3 protein. The sample includes 150,000 to 200,000 distinct CDR3 sequences, 90% to 95% seen only once; the top ten take about 0.13%. TCR beta from blood CD8+ and CD4+ T cells was sequenced. The sample was CD4+ T cells from PBMCs. The receptor was derived from a human donor in good health.

Written as DNA, the CDR3 is TGTGCCAGCAGCAATCGTAATTCACCCCTCCACTTT. Its protein is CASSNRNSPLHF. The J gene is TRBJ1-6, the V gene TRBV7-9, with D unclear. The CDR3 runs 12 residues. V was trimmed by 5 bases and J by 6 bases, leaving 5 bases between them. Germline V gene lookup returns CDR1 SEHNR and CDR2 FQNEAQ (reference sequence).